What follows is one TCR beta chain and its context. The sample is drawn from a study of cytomegalovirus exposure and HLA in healthy donors. It was with 60 Vbeta and 13 Jbeta primers that the PCR ran. Profiling relied on immunoSEQ multiplex PCR, and the TCRdb table lists in-frame clones only, not all of them. In the table there are around 70,000 clones, roughly 80% of which are singletons. V dropped 6 bases and J dropped 0 bases, with 12 bases sitting between them. Per germline, CDR1 MDHEN and CDR2 SYDVKM. The CDR3 spans 15 residues. The chain is built from TRBV28 and TRBJ1-5; D is perhaps TRBD1 (6 bases). This clonotype originated in a girl between 5 and 17 years old in good health and CMV-seropositive. The specimen was PBMCs. The CDR3 reads CASRGTSHSNQPQHF. In DNA, the CDR3 is TGTGCCAGCAGAGGGACAAGCCATAGCAATCAGCCCCAGCATTTT.